This is a list of T cell receptor beta chains from one sample in a study of cytomegalovirus exposure and HLA in healthy donors. Produced via immunoSEQ multiplex PCR; TCRdb's table is partial and in-frame only. This repertoire shows under 150,000 clones, approximately 86% found once; its top ten account for roughly 10%. Sequencing was performed on PBMCs. These receptors were taken from a man between 18 and 35 years old in good health and CMV-seropositive. Each CDR3 is given with its conserved first and last residue. The D gene is left open where the match is weak. Only part of the rows carry a size: once, few, many, or a class if the clone is expanded.

V	J	length	size	D	DNA	CDR3
TRBV5-1	TRBJ1-1	13	NA	NA	TGCGCCAGCAGCCTGGACCGGGGAACTGAAGCTTTCTTT	CASSLDRGTEAFF
TRBV15	TRBJ1-1	15	NA	NA	TGTGCCACCAGCAGAGCTGGGCCAGGGCGTTTCGTGGCTTTCTTT	CATSRAGPGRFVAFF
TRBV2	TRBJ1-2	13	NA	TRBD1	TGTGCCAGCAGTGAACAGGGGGACGAGGGCTACACCTTC	CASSEQGDEGYTF
TRBV9	TRBJ1-2	15	NA	NA	TGTGCCAGCAGCGCCGGTACCGGACAAGACTATGGCTACACCTTC	CASSAGTGQDYGYTF
TRBV11-2	TRBJ2-5	15	NA	TRBD2	TGTGCCAGCAGCTTCTTGAGGGAGGGCCTCGTGACCCAGTACTTC	CASSFLREGLVTQYF
TRBV10-3	TRBJ2-3	14	NA	NA	TGTGCCATCAGGCCCGGTACTAGCACAGATACGCAGTATTTT	CAIRPGTSTDTQYF
TRBV18	TRBJ2-7	12	few	NA	TGTGCCAGCTCACCCAGTTCCTACGAGCAGTACTTC	CASSPSSYEQYF
TRBV18	TRBJ2-1	18	NA	TRBD2	TGTGCCAGCTCACCAACGAGTCTCACTAGCGGGCCTAAGAATGAGCAGTTCTTC	CASSPTSLTSGPKNEQFF
TRBV19	TRBJ2-1	14	NA	NA	TGTGCCAGTAGTATGGGTCATTTCAGGAATGAGCAGTTCTTC	CASSMGHFRNEQFF
TRBV7-2	TRBJ1-4	14	NA	TRBD1	TGTGCCAGCAGCACACAGGGGGCTAATGAAAAACTGTTTTTT	CASSTQGANEKLFF
TRBV5-1	TRBJ2-7	12	once	TRBD1	TGCGCCAGCCGGGACAGGGGCTACGAGCAGTACTTC	CASRDRGYEQYF
TRBV5-8	TRBJ1-4	15	NA	NA	TGTGCCAGCAGCTTGGAGGCACACGGGGGGGAAAAACTGTTTTTT	CASSLEAHGGEKLFF
TRBV19	TRBJ1-1	15	NA	TRBD1	TGTGCCAGTAGTACCGACAGGGTTTTGAACACTGAAGCTTTCTTT	CASSTDRVLNTEAFF
TRBV7-2	TRBJ1-2	14	NA	NA	TGTGCCAGCAGCTTAGAGGTCGGACAGCCAGGCTACACCTTC	CASSLEVGQPGYTF
TRBV9	TRBJ1-2	13	NA	NA	TGTGCCAGCAGCGTAGCGGACTTGGATGGCTACACCTTC	CASSVADLDGYTF
TRBV5-4	TRBJ2-1	15	NA	NA	TGTGCCAGCAGCTTGGGGACAGACTCCTACAATGAGCAGTTCTTC	CASSLGTDSYNEQFF
TRBV18	TRBJ2-4	12	NA	NA	TGTGCCAGCGCGACTATCAAAGACATTCAGTACTTC	CASATIKDIQYF
TRBV14	TRBJ2-3	14	NA	NA	TGTGCCAGCAGCCAAGAACGGAGCGCAGATACGCAGTATTTT	CASSQERSADTQYF
TRBV15	TRBJ1-4	16	once	NA	TGTGCCACCAGCAGTCCCCCGGGGTCCTTGAATGAAAAACTGTTTTTT	CATSSPPGSLNEKLFF
TRBV7-6	TRBJ2-7	15	once	TRBD1	TGTGCCAGCAGCTTAGATAAGGGACAGGGCTACGAGCAGTACTTC	CASSLDKGQGYEQYF
TRBV19	TRBJ1-2	15	NA	NA	TGTGCCAGTAGCCCGATTCCGCAGGGATGGTATGGCTACACCTTC	CASSPIPQGWYGYTF
TRBV7-3	TRBJ2-1	15	NA	TRBD2	TGTGCCAGCAGCGCAACGGGACTAGCGGGGAGTGAGCAGTTCTTC	CASSATGLAGSEQFF
TRBV10-1	TRBJ2-2	19	NA	NA	TGCGCCAGCAGTGTAAATTCGAGGAAGGGGGGGGGCAGCACCGGGGAGCTGTTTTTT	CASSVNSRKGGGSTGELFF
TRBV19	TRBJ2-7	11	few	TRBD1	TGTGCCAGTGGGACAGGCTACGAGCAGTACTTC	CASGTGYEQYF
TRBV27	TRBJ2-6	22	NA	TRBD1	TGTGCCAGCAGCACTTACTTTCCTCTACAGGGGTATTTCCCCTCTGGGGCCAACGTCCTGACTTTC	CASSTYFPLQGYFPSGANVLTF
TRBV18	TRBJ1-5	17	once	NA	TGTGCCAGCTCCCCAACACGGGTGGGTGAGGGCAATCAGCCCCAGCATTTT	CASSPTRVGEGNQPQHF
TRBV11-2	TRBJ1-2	13	NA	NA	TGTGCCAGCAGCCCACAGGGTAGAGAAGGCTACACCTTC	CASSPQGREGYTF
TRBV6-1	TRBJ2-2	18	NA	TRBD2	TGTGCCAGCAGTGAAGATATGGCGGGAGCTACGAACACCGGGGAGCTGTTTTTT	CASSEDMAGATNTGELFF
TRBV4-2	TRBJ2-7	16	NA	NA	TGTGCCAGCAGCCAAGGGGCGAGCGGCACGGTCTACGAGCAGTACTTC	CASSQGASGTVYEQYF